The T cell receptor (beta chain) described here comes from a study of T-cell memory formation after mild COVID-19. There are a few counts of this clonotype. From the 5' RACE reads, TCRdb called clonotypes with MiXCR, one entry per CDR3 protein. The sample has about 350,000 distinct CDR3 sequences, roughly 15% seen once. The receptor was derived from a man aged 18 to 35 who had mild COVID-19 (a few samples of this study predate the infection). Cell type and time point are not known. Sequenced material: PBMCs or a T cell subset sorted from them (not recorded which).

CDR3 amino acids: CASSQEGGPETQYF. The CDR3 nucleotides read TGTGCCAGCAGCCAAGAAGGCGGGCCCGAGACCCAGTACTTC. The chain joins TRBV3-1 to TRBJ2-5, with TRBD2 as a possible D gene (5 bases). Germline V CDR1 and CDR2: LGHDT, YNNKEL (reference sequence). The CDR3 is 14 residues long. Trimming removed 0 bases from V and 5 bases from J, with 10 bases in between.